This T cell receptor (beta chain) originates from a study of T cell repertoires in cytomegalovirus infection (dated by TCRdb to about 2019). In terms of the full investigation: Donor HLA type was relevant to the analysis, because carriage of CMV infection together with the matching HLA type was indicated by public TCR beta signatures.

Study-wide conclusions, independent of this receptor: In the ex vivo response, HLA-C-restricted CMV-specific TCR beta clonotypes were dominant, and in two of eight donors the single most frequent clonotype came from this HLA-C-restricted group. Carriers of CMV infection plus the relevant HLA type were discriminated by the cumulative frequency of public TCR beta family members in the study cohort and in an independent approximately 400-donor cohort.

From its cysteine to its phenylalanine, the CDR3 spans 15 amino acids. This entry keeps only the CDR3 DNA: 45 bases, framed from base 1. V loses 8 bases of germline sequence and J loses 0 bases, and the interval between the two ends is 13 bases. The germline V gene supplies CDR1 SNHLY and CDR2 FYNNEI. A few counts support this clonotype. The clone's antigen remains unknown. Base-call qualities are not available, and no considerably larger clone is one nucleotide away. This sample was sequenced with an Illumina HiSeq 1500. TCRdb took the public reads, trimmed them with fastp at Q25, ran MiXCR for clone calling and kept in-frame beta chains. CDR3 protein sequences are deduplicated, and each keeps its most common genes and DNA. The sample table lists approximately 320,000 distinct CDR3 sequences, around a tenth of them with a count of one. The ten largest clonotypes hold 3.5% to 4.5% of the sample.

This clonotype was sampled from a human donor in good health (CMV status not recorded). Some clones in this sample may be carry-over from other donors' samples. Sequencing was performed on PBMCs. The V and J genes are TRBV2 and TRBJ1-4, with TRBD1 as a weak D call on 5 bases. Read as DNA, the sequence is TGTGCCAGCCAAGACAGCCAAGCAACTAATGAAAAACTGTTTTTT. It specifies CASQDSQATNEKLFF.